This is a list of T cell receptor beta chains from one sample in a study of breast tumors, draining lymph nodes, adjacent tissues. TCRdb processed the multiplex PCR reads anew with MiXCR; each CDR3 protein has one entry. The data hold 160,000 or so distinct CDR3 sequences, with around 35% observed a single time. The sample taken for sequencing was axillary lymph node tissue. The receptors come from a female donor with breast cancer. Some clones in this sample may be carry-over from other donors' samples. The CDR3 runs from the conserved cysteine through the conserved F or W. A D gene is named only where the DNA matches it firmly. For some rows the clone size is stated as once, few or many, or as a class when expanded; others skip it.

>TRBJ2-7|-|-|TRBV9
CASSVEGRPYEQSF
TGTGCCAGTAGCGTAGAGGGCAGACCCTACGAGCAGTCCTTC
>TRBJ2-1|TRBD2|many|TRBV20-1
CSARDTREDNEQFF
TGCAGTGCTAGAGATACGCGGGAGGATAATGAGCAGTTCTTC
>TRBJ2-7|TRBD2|many|TRBV30
CAWSGGLAGLYEQYF
TGTGCCTGGAGTGGAGGACTAGCGGGGCTGTACGAGCAGTACTTC
>TRBJ2-1|TRBD2|few|TRBV6-5
CASSTGGPSANEQFF
TGTGCCAGCAGTACGGGGGGGCCCTCGGCGAATGAGCAGTTCTTC
>TRBJ2-2|TRBD1|-|TRBV5-1
CASSLEVTGSTGELFF
TGCGCCAGCAGCTTGGAGGTGACAGGGAGCACCGGGGAGCTGTTTTTT
>TRBJ1-2|-|many|TRBV7-2
CASSLVGAGEYGYTF
TGTGCCAGCAGCTTAGTGGGGGCGGGGGAATATGGCTACACCTTC
>TRBJ2-2|-|many|TRBV19
CASSSTVSTGELFF
TGTGCCAGTAGCTCAACCGTTTCCACCGGGGAGCTGTTTTTT
>TRBJ1-6|-|many|TRBV5-6
CASSLSGGNSPLHF
TGTGCCAGCAGCTTGTCGGGCGGGAATTCACCCCTCCACTTT
>TRBJ1-6|-|many|TRBV6-1
CASSEAQLRSPLHF
TGTGCCAGCAGTGAAGCGCAGTTGAGGTCACCCCTCCACTTT
>TRBJ2-1|-|-|TRBV2
CASSEGRVGYEQFF
TGTGCCAGCAGTGAAGGTCGTGTCGGCTATGAGCAGTTCTTC
>TRBJ1-2|-|many|TRBV25-1
CASTGGLPLVDTF
TGTGCCAGCACGGGAGGCCTCCCTCTGGTTGACACCTTC
>TRBJ1-6|-|many|TRBV19
CASSWGQDNSLLHF
TGTGCCAGTAGTTGGGGACAAGATAATTCACTCCTCCACTTT
>TRBJ1-1|-|-|TRBV5-6
CASSLADLIMNTEAFF
TGTGCCAGCAGCTTGGCGGACCTGATTATGAACACTGAAGCTTTCTTT
>TRBJ2-2|TRBD2|many|TRBV6-5
CASRPRGGRRTGELFF
TGTGCCAGCAGGCCTCGGGGGGGCCGGAGGACCGGGGAGCTGTTTTTT
>TRBJ1-5|-|many|TRBV7-9
CASSLLPRKHNQPQHF
TGTGCCAGCAGCTTACTTCCCAGAAAGCACAATCAGCCCCAGCATTTT
>TRBJ1-4|-|-|TRBV11-2
CASSLSRAAVEKLSF
TGTGCCAGCAGCTTAAGCAGGGCAGCGGTTGAAAAACTGTCTTTT
>TRBJ2-7|TRBD1|-|TRBV5-1
CASSEGGREQYF
TGCGCCAGCAGTGAAGGGGGCAGGGAGCAGTACTTC
>TRBJ1-1|-|-|TRBV19
CASSTRTGALFTEAFF
TGTGCCAGTAGTACCCGAACAGGTGCCCTATTCACTGAAGCTTTCTTT
>TRBJ2-5|-|many|TRBV20-1
CSAMDWSPQETQYF
TGCAGTGCTATGGACTGGTCCCCCCAAGAGACCCAGTACTTC
>TRBJ1-6|-|many|TRBV7-3
CASSLRGGSYNSPLHF
TGTGCCAGCAGCTTAAGGGGAGGGAGTTATAATTCACCCCTCCACTTT
>TRBJ2-7|-|-|TRBV7-3
CASREGSSYEQYF
TGTGCCAGCAGGGAGGGAAGCTCCTACGAGCAGTACTTC
>TRBJ1-5|-|many|TRBV7-6
CASSLAEGNQPQHF
TGTGCCAGCAGCTTAGCTGAAGGAAATCAGCCCCAGCATTTT
>TRBJ2-3|TRBD2|-|TRBV11-1
CASSRGLAGLPQTSTDTQYF
TGTGCCAGCAGCCGGGGACTAGCGGGACTACCCCAGACTAGCACAGATACGCAGTATTTT
>TRBJ1-4|-|-|TRBV28
CASTGQRSATNEKLFF
TGTGCCAGCACCGGACAGCGGTCTGCAACTAATGAAAAACTGTTTTTT
>TRBJ1-1|TRBD1|-|TRBV19
CASRQGAANTEAFF
TGTGCCAGTAGACAGGGGGCTGCGAACACTGAAGCTTTCTTT